The sequence of this T cell receptor beta chain was determined in a study of blood T cell repertoires in COVID-19. Study-wide context: Collection of acute and convalescent COVID-19 samples took place in the United States, Italy and Spain. PBMCs, B-cell-depleted T cells, or T cells provided the cDNA or gDNA that made up the material.

This CDR3 spans 13 amino acids. V dropped 2 bases and J dropped 8 bases, with 12 bases sitting between them. The germline CDR1 and CDR2 sequences are GTSNPN and SVGIG (reference sequence). As handled by the study authors: Nucleated cell counts were estimated from reference gene primer amplification. The method was immunoSEQ multiplex PCR; TCRdb's version includes in-frame clones alone and lacks a portion of them. The D gene and trimming were derived from the DNA, and the V and J assignments and clone size from that table. The sample contains 63,000 or so clones, roughly four fifths of which appear only once.

The TCR was taken from a human donor in a cohort sampled during active COVID-19. The sequenced sample consisted of peripheral blood. The chain has TRBV30 and TRBJ1-4; D remains ambiguous. The CDR3 here is CAWSSNSYEKLFF. CDR3 coding DNA: TGTGCCTGGAGTTCTAACAGCTACGAAAAACTGTTTTTT.